These 18 T cell receptor beta chains originate from one sample sequenced in a study of regulatory T cells in long-lasting Graves disease. To make TCR beta libraries, researchers used iRepertoire HTBI primers and Arm-PCR of CDR3 regions. One entry per CDR3 protein, called by TCRdb with MiXCR from the multiplex PCR reads. The sample records 410,000 or so distinct CDR3 sequences, about 16% being singletons. Specified time point: newly diagnosed GD, antithyroid drugs for less than 3 months. There was RNA extracted from PBMCs, and the TCR library was made from it. The same sample was also studied in work on T cells in Graves' hyperthyroidism and ophthalmopathy.

Sequencing was performed on peripheral blood mononuclear cells (PBMCs), taken at new diagnosis, from a patient treated with antithyroid drugs. These receptors were taken from a woman younger than 45 with Graves disease.

This clonotype occurred many times. V and J are TRBV7-6 and TRBJ1-4; 9 nucleotides match TRBD1. CDR1 and CDR2 from the germline V gene are SGHVS and FNYEAQ. The trim removed 3 bases at V and 8 bases at J, leaving 10 bases unmatched. CDR3 length: 16 residues. Written as DNA, the CDR3 is TGTGCCAGCAGCTTCGGGGACCGGGACAGGGAGGAAAAACTGTTTTTT. It encodes CASSFGDRDREEKLFF.

Ten or more counts support this clonotype. This chain connects TRBV28 to TRBJ1-5; perhaps TRBD1 as D (6 bases). This CDR3 has 16 residues. Trimming stripped 2 bases from V and 4 bases from J, with 15 bases between. Looked up from germline, CDR1 is MDHEN and CDR2 is SYDVKM. The CDR3 DNA reads TGTGCCAGCAGTTTAGCGGGGGGCGGGTTGAATCAGCCCCAGCATTTT. Translated: CASSLAGGGLNQPQHF.

This clonotype was seen a few times. The chain combines TRBV5-5 with TRBJ2-5; 7 bases agree with TRBD2. The CDR3 length is 14 residues. Trimming removed 1 base from V and 5 bases from J; junction bases left unmatched: 5. CDR1 SGHKS and CDR2 YYEKEE come from the germline V gene (reference sequence). The CDR3, as DNA: TGTGCCAGCAGCTTGAAGCGGGGTATGGAGACCCAGTACTTC. Translated: CASSLKRGMETQYF.

This clonotype came up a few times. The gene calls are TRBV5-1 and TRBJ1-2, with 7 bases matching TRBD1. The ends lost 0 bases at V and 4 bases at J; junction bases unmatched: 6. CDR3 length: 15 residues. Germline-derived CDR1 and CDR2 are SGHRS and YFSETQ. CDR3 DNA: TGCGCCAGCAGCTTGGATGCGCGGGACAGCTATGGCTACACCTTC. Residues: CASSLDARDSYGYTF.

This clonotype was found many times. The chain joins TRBV7-2 to TRBJ2-1; D gene ambiguous. Germline V gene data show CDR1 as SGHTA and CDR2 as FQGNSA. Trimming removed 1 base at V and 1 base at J, with 8 bases between. The CDR3 is made up of 15 amino acids. The CDR3 bases are TGTGCCAGCAGCTTAGGATTAGAATCCTACAATGAGCAGTTCTTC. This codes for CASSLGLESYNEQFF. The complete variable domain, with remaining parts taken from reference TRBV7-2 and TRBJ2-1, reads GAGVSQSPSNKVTEKGKDVELRCDPISGHTALYWYRQSLGQGLEFLIYFQGNSAPDKSGLPSDRFSAERTGGSVSTLTIQRTQQEDSAVYLCASSLGLESYNEQFFGPGTRLTVL.

This clonotype has just one count. This chain joins TRBV12-3 or TRBV12-4 and TRBJ1-2, with 10 bases matching TRBD1. J was trimmed by 7 bases and V by 6 bases; bases with no gene match: 8. This CDR3 region has 14 residues. CDR3 coding DNA: TGTGCCAGCAGACCGGGACAGGGGTTTTCTGGCTACACCTTC. Amino acid sequence: CASRPGQGFSGYTF.

On this clonotype itself: A read error may explain this, as a much larger clone is one base away. The chain is built from TRBV2 and TRBJ1-1; D may be TRBD1 (5 bases). The CDR3 consists of 13 residues. V was trimmed by 0 bases and J by 4 bases, leaving 6 bases between them. Per the germline V gene, CDR1 is SNHLY and CDR2 is FYNNEI. CDR3 amino acids: CASSEAGPTEAFF. CDR3 in DNA: TGTGCCAGCAGTGAAGCGGGACCCACTGAAGCTTTCTTT. Variable domain in full (rest from reference TRBV2 and TRBJ1-1): EPEVTQTPSHQVTQMGQEVILRCVPISNHLYFYWYRQILGQKVEFLVSFYNNEISEKSEIFDDQFSVERPDGSNFTLKIRSTKLEDSAMYFCASSEAGPTEAFFGQGTRLTVV.

This clonotype came up many times. The chain recombines TRBV10-3 with TRBJ2-1; the match to TRBD2 covers 12 bases. The V and J ends lost 1 base and 8 bases, in that order; junction bases with no gene match: 9. Germline V gene lookup returns CDR1 ENHRY and CDR2 SYGVKD. There are 17 residues in the CDR3. CDR3 sequence reads: CAISEFGASGRADEQFF. The CDR3 DNA reads as TGTGCCATCAGTGAGTTTGGCGCTAGCGGGAGGGCGGATGAGCAGTTCTTC.

This clonotype was found many times. The genes are TRBV28 and TRBJ2-1; 9 nucleotides agree with TRBD1. V was clipped by 3 bases and J by 5 bases; unmatched bases: 5. The CDR3 contains 15 residues. Germline CDR1 is MDHEN and CDR2 is SYDVKM. The CDR3 loop is CASSFGGTGNNEQFF. CDR3 sequence (DNA): TGTGCCAGCAGTTTTGGGGGGACAGGGAACAATGAGCAGTTCTTC.

This sequence joins TRBV2 and TRBJ2-3; a weak D match, TRBD1 (6 bases). V was clipped by 8 bases and J by 6 bases, with 18 bases between them. The germline gives CDR1 SNHLY, CDR2 FYNNEI. The CDR3 totals 14 residues. CDR3 DNA sequence: TGTGCCAGCGGGGCTAGGGACATCCTTGATACGCAGTATTTT. It codes for CASGARDILDTQYF.

This clonotype came up many times. CDR3 sequence (DNA): TGTGCCAGCAGTTACCCTGACTTGGGGCCGTCTCTAGCGGGAGGGCCCGACGAGCAGTACTTC. This sequence encodes CASSYPDLGPSLAGGPDEQYF. The rearrangement uses TRBV6-5 and TRBJ2-7; 12 bases are shared with TRBD2. The CDR3 is 21 residues long. Germline V gives CDR1 MNHEY, CDR2 SVGAGI. The ends lost 2 bases at V and 5 bases at J; junction bases unmatched: 22.

This rearrangement joins TRBV7-3 to TRBJ2-5; 7 positions agree with TRBD2. From germline, CDR1 is SGHTA and CDR2 FQGTGA. The CDR3 is 15 amino acids. V trimming: 2 bases; J trimming: 5 bases; junction bases outside the gene matches: 8. CDR3 loop: CASSLGAGESETQYF. The CDR3 DNA reads TGTGCCAGCAGCTTAGGGGCGGGAGAGTCCGAGACCCAGTACTTC. Full variable domain (missing parts from reference TRBV7-3 and TRBJ2-5): GAGVSQTPSNKVTEKGKYVELRCDPISGHTALYWYRQSLGQGPEFLIYFQGTGAADDSGLPNDRFFAVRPEGSVSTLKIQRTERGDSAVYLCASSLGAGESETQYFGPGTRLLVL.

There are many counts of this clonotype. The chain links TRBV6-2 or TRBV6-3 to TRBJ2-3; D assignment may be TRBD1 or TRBD2 (5 bases each). This CDR3 comprises 17 residues. Trimming stripped 0 bases from V and 2 bases from J, with 15 bases between. From germline, CDR1 is MNHEY and CDR2 SVGEGT. Written as DNA, the CDR3 is TGTGCCAGCAGTTACTCGAGTGGCAGGGAGCTCACAGATACGCAGTATTTT. Residues: CASSYSSGRELTDTQYF.

This clonotype was counted ten times or more. Here the CDR3 DNA reads TGTGCCAGCAGCCCCCGGGAGTCGCCTCAGCCCCAGCATTTT. Translation gives CASSPRESPQPQHF. This rearrangement joins TRBV3-1 to TRBJ1-5; no clear D gene. This CDR3 is built from 14 residues. The germline CDR1 and CDR2 sequences are LGHDT and YNNKEL (reference sequence). V was pared by 4 bases and J by 6 bases, with 13 bases between. Together with reference TRBV3-1 and TRBJ1-5, the CDR3 gives the full variable domain: DTAVSQTPKYLVTQMGNDKSIKCEQNLGHDTMYWYKQDSKKFLKIMFSYNNKELIINETVPNRFSPKSPDKAHLNLHINSLELGDSAVYFCASSPRESPQPQHFGDGTRLSIL.

The CDR3 bases are TGCGCCAGCACCGACAGCGGAAACACCGGGGAGCTGTTTTTT. Translating gives CASTDSGNTGELFF. The chain uses TRBV10-2 and TRBJ2-2; D might be TRBD1 or TRBD2, each matching 5 bases. V lost 7 bases, J lost 2 bases, and 11 bases lay in between. Germline CDR1 is WSHSY and CDR2 is SAAADI. The CDR3 is made up of 14 amino acids.

The V and J genes are TRBV29-1 and TRBJ2-5; 9 bases fit TRBD2. The CDR3 extends over 14 amino acids. The ends lost 3 bases at V and 5 bases at J; junction bases unmatched: 7. Per germline, CDR1 SQVTM and CDR2 ANQGSEA. For the CDR3, the DNA is TGCAGCGTTGATTTGGTAGCGGGAGTTGAGACCCAGTACTTC. Protein: CSVDLVAGVETQYF.

A note on this clonotype: The junction does not match germline at one end; this may be a read error. The chain carries TRBV6-1 and TRBJ1-2; 7 bases agree with TRBD1. The germline CDR1 and CDR2 sequences are MNHNS and SASEGT. This CDR3 comprises 14 residues. The CDR3: CASSDPGQIYGHTF. The CDR3, as DNA: TGTGCCAGCAGTGACCCGGGACAGATCTATGGCCACACCTTC.

This clonotype was seen once. One base away lies a much larger clone, so this may be a sequencing read error. This chain joins TRBV3-1 and TRBJ2-7; no firm D call. From germline, CDR1 is LGHDT and CDR2 YNNKEL (reference sequence). This CDR3 spans 14 amino acids. This CDR3 is CASSPGPGWDEQYF. For the CDR3, the DNA is TGCGCCAGCAGCCCCGGACCGGGCTGGGACGAGCAGTACTTC.